The 9 T cell receptor beta chains below come from one sample, sequenced in a study of post-analysis software for immune sequencing data. Study-level points and caveats: Relative to controls, patients had about 5 TRBV segments at higher frequency, with TRBV5-6, TRBV5-1 and TRBV20-1 among these.

Unique molecular identifiers were built into the TCR beta cDNA libraries. TCRdb re-called the PCR reads through MiXCR, storing one row per CDR3 protein. The sample records approximately 770,000 distinct CDR3 sequences, about 43% being singletons. Their target antigens are unknown. Sequencing used blood. The receptors were gathered from a girl aged 10 to 17 with multiple sclerosis.

The gene calls are TRBV7-9 and TRBJ1-1; tentatively, D is TRBD1 (6 bases). The germline gives CDR1 SEHNR, CDR2 FQNEAQ (reference sequence). The V and J ends lost 6 bases and 0 bases respectively, with 14 bases between them. The CDR3 is 15 amino acids. CDR3 nucleotides: TGTGCCAGCAGGCCTCGGGAGGGGGTGAACACTGAAGCTTTCTTT. It is translated as CASRPREGVNTEAFF.

The chain joins TRBV29-1 to TRBJ1-1; 8 bases are a match to TRBD1. The J segment lost 10 bases and the V segment lost 4 bases, leaving 11 bases of the junction unmatched. Germline CDR1 is SQVTM and CDR2 is ANQGSEA. This CDR3 spans 13 amino acids. CDR3 region: CSVGGQGRGGAFF. Written as DNA, the CDR3 is TGCAGCGTTGGAGGACAGGGAAGGGGGGGAGCTTTCTTT.

This sequence joins TRBV9 and TRBJ2-1; 11 bases align to TRBD2. Trimming at V came to 4 bases and at J to 7 bases, leaving 7 bases not matched to a gene. The CDR3 is made up of 15 amino acids. Germline V gene data show CDR1 as SGDLS and CDR2 as YYNGEE. In DNA, the CDR3 is TGTGCCAGCAGCCCCCGACTAGCGGGAACAAATGAGCAGTTCTTC. Its protein is CASSPRLAGTNEQFF.

This clonotype was counted a few times. The chain joins TRBV12-3 or TRBV12-4 to TRBJ1-2, with 9 bases matching TRBD1. V was clipped by 5 bases and J by 0 bases; unmatched bases: 7. The CDR3 contains 16 residues. DNA for the CDR3: TGTGCCAGCAGTCCGGACAGGGGAGTCGCTAACTATGGCTACACCTTC. It yields the protein CASSPDRGVANYGYTF.

This clonotype showed up just once. The chain couples TRBV4-1 to TRBJ2-3; tentatively, D is TRBD2 (5 bases). CDR1 is MGHRA, CDR2 YSYEKL, per germline. The V end lost 0 bases, the J end lost 4 bases, and 8 bases lay between the germline ends. The CDR3 sequence is 14 residues long. The CDR3 protein is CASSQEAAADTQYF. The CDR3 region has the DNA TGCGCCAGCAGCCAAGAAGCGGCCGCAGATACGCAGTATTTT.

This chain uses TRBV20-1 with TRBJ2-7; D is uncertain. The germline gives CDR1 DFQATT, CDR2 SNEGSKA (reference sequence). The CDR3 spans 13 residues. V was pared by 6 bases and J by 4 bases, with 16 bases between. This chain's CDR3 is CSATGGEDYEQYF. The CDR3 coding sequence is TGCAGTGCGACTGGCGGAGAGGATTACGAGCAGTACTTC.

This chain's CDR3 is CSASEIQETQYF. CDR3 in DNA: TGCAGTGCTTCCGAGATCCAAGAGACCCAGTACTTC. V is TRBV20-1 and J is TRBJ2-5; no definite D call. CDR1 and CDR2 (germline): DFQATT, SNEGSKA (reference sequence). Trimming pared 5 bases from V and 1 base from J, leaving 8 bases between. The length of the CDR3 is 12 residues.

Turning to this clonotype: At one end the junction does not follow the germline gene, possibly because of a read error. V is TRBV18 and J is TRBJ2-5; TRBD2 might be the D (5 bases). The CDR3 has 16 residues. Germline CDR1 reads KGHSH; CDR2 reads LQKENI. CDR3 DNA: TGTGCCAGCTCACCGATGAGAGCGGTAGACCAAGAGGCCCAGTACTTC. This gives the protein CASSPMRAVDQEAQYF.

This clonotype was detected only a few times. The J gene is TRBJ1-2, the V gene TRBV20-1; D call uncertain. Germline values: CDR1 DFQATT, CDR2 SNEGSKA (reference sequence). V lost 2 bases and J 7 bases, leaving 23 bases between the germline ends. This CDR3 spans 16 amino acids. The CDR3: CSARFSPPTSPIGYTF. The CDR3 DNA follows: TGCAGTGCTAGATTCTCCCCCCCAACTTCTCCCATTGGCTACACCTTC.